This T cell receptor (beta chain) was recorded in a study of T-cell reconstitution after alpha-beta-depleted transplantation in children. Germline CDR1 and CDR2: SGDLS and YYNGEE. V was clipped by 3 bases and J by 0 bases, with 7 bases between them. The CDR3 runs 14 residues. TCRbeta library construction was performed incorporating unique molecular identifiers. From the PCR reads, TCRdb called clonotypes with MiXCR, one entry per CDR3 protein. This table holds about 980,000 distinct CDR3 sequences, about 26% found once. Sequenced material: PBMCs, mostly from graft donor cells, taken 360 days after TCRalphabeta/CD19-depleted stem cell transplant. This chain links TRBV9 with TRBJ2-1; tentative D call: TRBD1 (5 bases). The sequence derives from a boy in the first two years of life who had a stem cell transplant for SCID, so the T cells may come from the graft donor. DNA of the CDR3: TGTGCCAGCAGCGCGACAGTCTCCTACAATGAGCAGTTCTTC. Residues: CASSATVSYNEQFF.